These 17 T cell receptor beta chains came from one sample sequenced in a study of blood T cells in healthy people across ages. PCR was performed a second time for about 6 to 12 cycles using a sample-barcoded 5' primer and a J-beta primer mix. TCRdb itself ran the 5' RACE reads through MiXCR, one entry per CDR3 protein. The sample has some 750,000 distinct CDR3 sequences, 20% to 25% seen once. Specimen: blood. Source of these receptors: a man aged 70 or older in good health.

Of note for this clonotype: At one of its ends the junction is not consistent with the germline gene, which may arise from a read error. The gene calls are TRBV5-1 and TRBJ2-7; 7 bases are a match to TRBD1. There are 15 residues in the CDR3. Germline CDR1 and CDR2: SGHRS and YFSETQ. CDR3 amino acids: CAGSPRDSSSYEQYF. Written as DNA, the CDR3 is TGCGCCGGCAGCCCTCGGGACAGCAGCTCCTACGAGCAGTACTTC.

This clonotype turned up a few times. The chain joins TRBV7-2 to TRBJ1-5; D ambiguous. This CDR3 spans 15 amino acids. V shed 5 bases and J shed 0 bases, with 11 bases lying between them. Germline V gives CDR1 SGHTA, CDR2 FQGNSA. As DNA, the CDR3 is TGTGCCAGCAGCCCCGGGAGGATTAGCAATCAGCCCCAGCATTTT. This codes for CASSPGRISNQPQHF.

This rearrangement joins TRBV3-1 to TRBJ2-7; the match to TRBD2 covers 8 bases. Losses at the gene ends were 5 bases for V and 7 bases for J; bases not matched to a gene: 10. CDR1 LGHDT and CDR2 YNNKEL come from the germline V gene (reference sequence). CDR3 length: 14 residues. For the CDR3, the DNA is TGTGCCAGCAGCGAGGGACTAGAGGCTTCGGAGCAGTACTTC. Translating it yields CASSEGLEASEQYF.

Concerning this clonotype: A read error may produce the germline difference seen at one junction end. The V and J genes are TRBV3-1 and TRBJ1-3; a weak D match, TRBD1 (6 bases). In germline, CDR1 is LGHDT, CDR2 YNNKEL (reference sequence). CDR3 length: 15 residues. In DNA, the CDR3 is TGTGCCAGCAGCCAAGTCGGGGGGGCTGGAAGCACCATATATTTT. Amino acids: CASSQVGGAGSTIYF.

V is TRBV4-3 and J is TRBJ2-3; 8 bases fit TRBD2. With 0 bases clipped from V and 3 bases from J, the junction kept 8 bases outside the gene matches. The germline CDR1 and CDR2 sequences are LGHNA and YSLEER. CDR3 size: 17 residues. CDR3 nucleotides: TGCGCCAGCAGCCAAGATGCCGGGACTAGAGGGACAGATACGCAGTATTTT. This translates into CASSQDAGTRGTDTQYF.

Only a few counts were recorded for this clonotype. Compared with germline, one end of the junction differs, possibly owing to a read error. CDR3 sequence reads: CAGSRPNTEAFF. The CDR3 DNA sequence: TGTGCCGGCAGCCGACCGAACACTGAAGCTTTCTTT. The chain couples TRBV7-9 to TRBJ1-1, with unresolved D. Germline V gene sequence: CDR1 SEHNR, CDR2 FQNEAQ (reference sequence). CDR3 length equals 12 residues.

This clonotype was seen a handful of times. This sequence joins TRBV7-2 and TRBJ2-5; D is unresolved. V lost 5 bases and J lost 4, with 17 bases in between. CDR3 length: 15 amino acids. CDR1 is SGHTA, CDR2 FQGNSA, per germline. CDR3 DNA sequence: TGTGCCAGCAGCCTTGGAGCTCCCCGGACAGAGACCCAGTACTTC. It specifies CASSLGAPRTETQYF.

There are a few counts of this clonotype. V gene TRBV12-3 or TRBV12-4 combines with J gene TRBJ2-6; D not certain. The CDR3 consists of 14 residues. V was cut by 5 bases and J by 2 bases, with 7 bases left in between. This CDR3 is CASSRHPGANVLTF. The CDR3 DNA sequence: TGTGCCAGCAGTCGACACCCTGGGGCCAACGTCCTGACTTTC.

A remark on this clonotype: A read error may account for a junction end that differs from germline. This rearrangement joins TRBV7-6 to TRBJ2-5; TRBD2 aligns across 7 bases. Germline lookup yields CDR1 SGHVS and CDR2 FNYEAQ. The CDR3 consists of 16 residues. This CDR3 is CASSLSAGAFKEAQYF. The CDR3, as DNA: TGTGCCAGCAGCTTATCGGCGGGAGCCTTTAAAGAGGCCCAGTACTTC.

This clonotype was seen a few times. J is TRBJ2-7 and V is TRBV28; D gene ambiguous. In germline, CDR1 is MDHEN, CDR2 SYDVKM. The CDR3 loop spans 11 amino acids. With 1 base removed from V and 7 bases from J, the gap between germline ends came to 5 bases. In nucleotides, the CDR3 is TGTGCCAGCAGTTTATACGCAGAGCAGTACTTC. It is translated as CASSLYAEQYF.

The rearrangement joins TRBV27 to TRBJ1-1, with 8 positions matching TRBD1. The CDR3 length is 13 residues. Trimming cost V 5 bases and J 6 bases; bases outside gene matches: 5. Germline CDR1 is MNHEY and CDR2 is SMNVEV (reference sequence). CDR3 in amino acids: CASSPRTGPEAFF. The CDR3 region has the DNA TGTGCCAGCAGTCCCCGGACAGGGCCTGAAGCTTTCTTT.

This clonotype came up a few times. The rearrangement links TRBV9 to TRBJ2-1; 8 bases match TRBD2. Germline loops: CDR1 SGDLS, CDR2 YYNGEE. With V trimmed by 4 bases and J by 8 bases, 8 bases remained unmatched. The CDR3 extends over 14 amino acids. The CDR3 DNA sequence: TGTGCCAGCAGCTTTCGGACTAGCAGCGATGAGCAGTTCTTC. Protein: CASSFRTSSDEQFF.

This clonotype showed up just a few times. V is TRBV24-1 and J is TRBJ1-2, with D perhaps TRBD1 (6 bases). The germline V and J ends were trimmed by 3 bases and 4 bases, with 14 bases remaining between them. This CDR3 spans 15 amino acids. Germline CDR1 reads KGHDR; CDR2 reads SFDVKD. The CDR3 DNA sequence: TGTGCCACCAGTGATAATGAGAACAGGGCCTATGGCTACACCTTC. Encoded protein: CATSDNENRAYGYTF.

This clonotype has just a few counts. The chain carries TRBV30 and TRBJ2-2, with D unresolved. Trimming removed 0 bases at V and 2 bases at J, with 7 bases between. This CDR3 has 14 residues. The germline gives CDR1 GTSNPN, CDR2 SVGIG (reference sequence). In DNA form, the CDR3 reads TGTGCCTGGAGTGTACTACGAAACACCGGGGAGCTGTTTTTT. This codes for CAWSVLRNTGELFF.

This clonotype showed up just a few times. The chain employs TRBV19 and TRBJ2-1, with TRBD2 identical over 8 bases. Losses at the gene ends were 8 bases for V and 0 bases for J; bases not matched to a gene: 9. CDR1 is LNHDA, CDR2 SQIVND, per germline (reference sequence). The CDR3 extends over 16 amino acids. This CDR3 reads CASVWASGGSYNEQFF. For the CDR3, the DNA is TGTGCCAGTGTCTGGGCGAGCGGGGGCTCCTACAATGAGCAGTTCTTC.

The chain links TRBV5-1 to TRBJ1-4; no clear D. Germline loops: CDR1 SGHRS, CDR2 YFSETQ. The length of the CDR3 is 14 residues. Trimming stripped 4 bases from V and 4 bases from J, with 11 bases between. For the CDR3, the DNA is TGCGCCAGCAGCGAGACCCCTGGTAATGAAAAACTGTTTTTT. Residues: CASSETPGNEKLFF.

This clonotype appeared a few times. This may stem from a read error, because a much larger clone lies one nucleotide away. The chain recombines TRBV7-2 with TRBJ2-3, with D unresolved. The CDR3 is made up of 13 amino acids. V lost 5 bases, J lost 5 bases, and 11 bases lay in between. Germline values: CDR1 SGHTA, CDR2 FQGNSA. The CDR3 bases are TGTGCCAGCAGCGTAAAAGCTGGAGATACGCAGTATTTT. It translates to CASSVKAGDTQYF.